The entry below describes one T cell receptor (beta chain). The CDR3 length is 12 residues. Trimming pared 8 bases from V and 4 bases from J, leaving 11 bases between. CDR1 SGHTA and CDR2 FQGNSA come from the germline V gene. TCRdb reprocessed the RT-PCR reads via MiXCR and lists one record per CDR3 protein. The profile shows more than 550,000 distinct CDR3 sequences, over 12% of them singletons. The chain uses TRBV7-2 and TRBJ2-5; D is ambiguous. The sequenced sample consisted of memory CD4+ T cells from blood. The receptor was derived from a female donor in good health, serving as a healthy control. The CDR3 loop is CASSSFRETQYF. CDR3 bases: TGTGCCAGCTCAAGTTTCCGAGAGACCCAGTACTTC.